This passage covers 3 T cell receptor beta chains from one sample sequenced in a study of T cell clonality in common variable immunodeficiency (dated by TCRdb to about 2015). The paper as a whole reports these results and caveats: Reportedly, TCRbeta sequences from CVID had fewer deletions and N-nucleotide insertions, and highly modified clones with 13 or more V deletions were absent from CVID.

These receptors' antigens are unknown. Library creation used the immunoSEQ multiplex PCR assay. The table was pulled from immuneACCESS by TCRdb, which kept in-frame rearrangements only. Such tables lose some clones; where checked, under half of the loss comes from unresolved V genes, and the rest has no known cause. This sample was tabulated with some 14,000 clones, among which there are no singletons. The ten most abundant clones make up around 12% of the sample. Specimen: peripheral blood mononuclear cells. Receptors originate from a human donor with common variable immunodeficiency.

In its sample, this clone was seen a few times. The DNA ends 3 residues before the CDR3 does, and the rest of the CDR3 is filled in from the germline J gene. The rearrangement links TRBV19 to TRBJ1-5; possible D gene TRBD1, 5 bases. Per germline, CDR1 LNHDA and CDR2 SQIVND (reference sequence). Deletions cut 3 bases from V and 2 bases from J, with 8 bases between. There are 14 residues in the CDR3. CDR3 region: CASSITGGNQPQHF. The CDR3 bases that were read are TGTGCCAGTAGTATTACGGGGGGCAATCAGCCC.

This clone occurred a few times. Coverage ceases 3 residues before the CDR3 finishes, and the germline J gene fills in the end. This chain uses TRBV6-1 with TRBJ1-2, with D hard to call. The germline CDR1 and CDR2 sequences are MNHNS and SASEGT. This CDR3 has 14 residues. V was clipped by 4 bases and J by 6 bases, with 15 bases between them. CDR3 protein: CASSVDTHGDGYTF. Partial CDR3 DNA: TGTGCCAGCAGTGTAGACACCCATGGAGATGGC.

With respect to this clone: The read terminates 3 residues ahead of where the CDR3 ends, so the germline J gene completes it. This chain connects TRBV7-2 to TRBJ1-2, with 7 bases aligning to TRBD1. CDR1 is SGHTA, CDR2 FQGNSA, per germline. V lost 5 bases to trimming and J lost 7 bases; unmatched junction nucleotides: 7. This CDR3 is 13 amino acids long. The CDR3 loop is CASSPTGPLGYTF. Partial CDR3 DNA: TGTGCCAGCAGCCCGACAGGGCCCCTTGGC. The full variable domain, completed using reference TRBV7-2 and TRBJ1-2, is GAGVSQSPSNKVTEKGKDVELRCDPISGHTALYWYRQSLGQGLEFLIYFQGNSAPDKSGLPSDRFSAERTGGSVSTLTIQRTQQEDSAVYLCASSPTGPLGYTFGSGTRLTVV.